Described below is a single T cell receptor beta chain sequence and its context. Its specificity is not known. Sequencing targeted expressed TCRB transcripts, as all isolated RNA had been reverse transcribed. The study sequenced naive, central memory and regulatory T cell samples to an average of about 3.5 million reads. Using immunoSEQ multiplex PCR, the repertoire was profiled, and TCRdb retains in-frame clones only, with some absent. The sample lists 120,000 or so clones; around 15% were seen once. CDR3 length: 16 amino acids. J was trimmed by 3 bases and V by 4 bases; bases with no gene match: 10. CDR1 LGHNA and CDR2 YSLEER come from the germline V gene. The entry originates in a study of beta chain features in type 1 diabetes. Study background: All samples combined gave 90 million to 130 million sorted cells for examination. Study findings and constraints: People with Type 1 diabetes carried modestly yet significantly shorter TCRB CDR3s in all four CD4+ subsets. Possibly, sequencing cDNA over-represented cells that had high TCR expression levels.

The chain links TRBV4-3 to TRBJ2-3, with 7 nucleotides matching TRBD2. The sequence was obtained from a man between 18 and 35 years old with type 1 diabetes. Sequences were obtained from central memory CD4+ T cells from blood. The CDR3 DNA is TGCGCCAGCAGCCCTACCTCCGGACTAGTTACAGATACGCAGTATTTT. Encoded protein: CASSPTSGLVTDTQYF.